This paragraph covers one TCR beta chain sequence. This record comes from a study of blood T cells in healthy people across ages. The use of a sample-barcoded 5' primer and a J-beta primer mix characterized a second PCR of roughly 7 to 11 cycles. One entry per CDR3 protein, called by TCRdb with MiXCR from the 5' RACE reads. The repertoire includes 270,000 or so distinct CDR3 sequences, around 27% of them detected once, and 29% sits in the top ten. The CDR3 has 12 amino acids. V trimming: 5 bases; J trimming: 5 bases; junction bases outside the gene matches: 3. The sequencing input was blood. This sequence originates from a woman in her 70s in good health. The rearrangement uses TRBV12-3 or TRBV12-4 and TRBJ2-7; the match to TRBD1 covers 7 bases. CDR3 sequence: CASSPGQNEQYF. Written as DNA, the CDR3 is TGTGCCAGCAGTCCGGGACAGAACGAGCAGTACTTC.